This TCR beta chain was captured by sequencing in a study of blood T cell repertoires in COVID-19. Background on the study: The samples span acute and convalescent COVID-19 from the United States, Italy and Spain.

Germline CDR1 MNHEY, CDR2 SMNVEV (reference sequence). V shed 6 bases and J 4 bases; nucleotides not matched to a gene: 17. The CDR3 runs 17 residues. Original handling: How many nucleated cells were present was estimated from reference gene primer amplification. Produced via immunoSEQ multiplex PCR; TCRdb's table is partial and in-frame only. The V and J calls and clone size come from that table; D and trimming were worked out from the DNA. The sample shows 150,000 or so clones, approximately 84% of them seen only once. This TCR was sampled from a human donor in a cohort sampled during active COVID-19. Input material: peripheral blood. V is TRBV27 and J is TRBJ1-2; 7 positions agree with TRBD1. CDR3 nucleotides: TGTGCCAGCAGCCCCCTACAGGGGTTGGGAACTCCCTATGGCTACACCTTC. It translates to CASSPLQGLGTPYGYTF.